This T cell receptor (beta chain) derives from a study of OX40 agonist ivuxolimab in advanced cancers. Turning to the study itself: Dose-escalation patients were diagnosed with hepatocellular carcinoma, melanoma, renal cell cancer or head and neck cancer. Participants, roughly 80% male, averaged around 60 years of age, ranging from roughly 20 to 79. Regarding the study as a whole: CD4+ and CD8+ T cells in blood underwent clonal expansion by week 6 at 0.1 to 3.0 mg/kg.

Data came from immunoSEQ multiplex PCR; TCRdb stores just in-frame clones and leaves some out. Of 70,000 to 75,000 clones listed, over 75% were seen once; the top ten hold more than 0.45%. The CDR3 has 13 residues. This clone has just one count. The antigen is not known. The clonotype originates from an adult with an advanced solid tumor such as melanoma, head and neck, liver or kidney cancer. The chain uses TRBV21-1 and TRBJ2-7; the table assigns TRBD1, which was not confirmed against the DNA. TRBV21-1 is a pseudogene locus. The sample in question was CD4+ or CD8+ T cells sorted from blood, obtained in a trial of the OX40 agonist ivuxolimab. This chain's CDR3 is CASPDREPYEQYF. CDR3 coding DNA: TGTGCCAGCCCGGACAGGGAGCCCTACGAGCAGTACTTC.